Each of the 4 T cell receptor beta chains below was sequenced from the same sample in a study of T cells in localized non-small cell lung cancer. The table came from immunoSEQ multiplex PCR; TCRdb's copy has only in-frame clones and leaves some out. The sample has about 11,000 clones; roughly 82% are singletons. Sequencing used peripheral blood mononuclear cells, obtained before any cancer treatment. Every receptor here comes from a female donor of 60 years or more with stage II lung adenocarcinoma.

This sequence joins TRBV29-1 and TRBJ2-1; 8 bases line up with TRBD2. In germline, CDR1 is SQVTM, CDR2 ANQGSEA. The CDR3 has 16 amino acids. Germline trimming cut 7 bases from V and 0 bases from J; bases unmatched to any gene: 11. CDR3 sequence (DNA): TGCAGCGCTGGGGGACGGGGGGGCTACTCCTACAATGAGCAGTTCTTC. It codes for CSAGGRGGYSYNEQFF.

CDR3 DNA: TGTGCCACCAGCAGAGGATACGGGGTGAACACAGATACGCAGTATTTT. Translation: CATSRGYGVNTDTQYF. This chain connects TRBV15 to TRBJ2-3; possibly TRBD2 for D (5 bases). Germline V CDR1 and CDR2: LNHNV, YYDKDF (reference sequence). This CDR3 comprises 16 residues. Between the trimmed V and J ends, which lost 1 base and 2 bases, there was a span of 13 bases.

This clone was counted once. The chain couples TRBV7-6 to TRBJ1-1, with D possibly matching TRBD1 (6 bases). V was shortened by 3 bases and J by 1 base, with 15 bases between the two germline ends. Germline V gene sequence: CDR1 SGHVS, CDR2 FNYEAQ. The CDR3 contains 16 residues. Written as DNA, the CDR3 is TGTGCCAGCAGCTTGGGAGGGGGTCGGGAGAACACTGAAGCTTTCTTT. It encodes CASSLGGGRENTEAFF.

In its sample, this clone was seen a few times. This chain connects TRBV10-1 to TRBJ2-7, with 9 bases identical to TRBD1. Looked up from germline, CDR1 is WNHNN and CDR2 is SYGVQD (reference sequence). The CDR3 has 15 residues. Trimming at V came to 2 bases and at J to 4 bases, leaving 6 bases not matched to a gene. In nucleotides, the CDR3 is TGCGCCAGCAGTGAGAGGGGGACAGGGCAATACGAGCAGTACTTC. This gives the protein CASSERGTGQYEQYF.